Listed below are T cell receptor beta chains from one sample, sequenced in a study of CD8+ T cells in alopecia areata. Measured with immunoSEQ multiplex PCR; TCRdb has only the in-frame clones, and not every one. Of approximately 130,000 clones in the sample, approximately 60% were seen once. The sequencing here drew on CD4+ T cells sorted from blood, taken at week 4, from a patient treated with tofacitinib. The receptor set was obtained from a human donor with alopecia areata. Each CDR3 is given with its conserved first and last residue. Fields, in order: clone size, V gene, D gene, J gene, CDR3 protein, CDR3 DNA. The D gene is left open where the match is weak. Not every row has a clone size; where given, it reads once, few, many or a size class.

.	TRBV9	TRBD1	TRBJ2-1	CASSVDGQGGNEQFF	TGTGCCAGCAGCGTAGACGGACAGGGGGGAAATGAGCAGTTCTTC
.	TRBV10-3	.	TRBJ1-5	CAIGGVDQPQHF	TGTGCCATCGGGGGGGTTGATCAGCCCCAGCATTTT
.	TRBV29-1	.	TRBJ1-1	CSVRGLGNTEAFF	TGCAGCGTTCGGGGACTGGGGAACACTGAAGCTTTCTTT
.	TRBV7-9	.	TRBJ2-3	CASSLNRHTDTQYF	TGTGCCAGCAGCTTAAACAGACACACAGATACGCAGTATTTT
.	TRBV5-4	.	TRBJ2-3	CASSLGGESSTDTQYF	TGTGCCAGCAGCTTGGGTGGGGAATCTAGCACAGATACGCAGTATTTT
.	TRBV9	TRBD1	TRBJ2-3	CASSVRQGVTDTQYF	TGTGCCAGCAGCGTTCGACAGGGGGTTACAGATACGCAGTATTTT
.	TRBV19	.	TRBJ1-5	CASSWKGNSNQPQHF	TGTGCCAGTAGTTGGAAGGGTAATAGCAATCAGCCCCAGCATTTT
few	TRBV5-4	TRBD2	TRBJ2-5	CASSPGLAEETQYF	TGTGCCAGCAGCCCGGGACTAGCAGAAGAGACCCAGTACTTC
.	TRBV5-1	.	TRBJ2-5	CASSTDETQYF	TGCGCCAGCAGCACAGACGAGACCCAGTACTTC
once	TRBV5-4	TRBD1	TRBJ2-5	CASSLGSGGGETQYF	TGTGCCAGCAGCTTGGGTTCAGGGGGCGGGGAGACCCAGTACTTC
few	TRBV30	.	TRBJ2-7	CAWSVEDEQYF	TGTGCCTGGAGTGTAGAGGACGAGCAGTACTTC
.	TRBV7-9	TRBD1	TRBJ1-5	CASSPYGQGDNQPQHF	TGTGCCAGCAGCCCCTATGGGCAGGGGGACAATCAGCCCCAGCATTTT